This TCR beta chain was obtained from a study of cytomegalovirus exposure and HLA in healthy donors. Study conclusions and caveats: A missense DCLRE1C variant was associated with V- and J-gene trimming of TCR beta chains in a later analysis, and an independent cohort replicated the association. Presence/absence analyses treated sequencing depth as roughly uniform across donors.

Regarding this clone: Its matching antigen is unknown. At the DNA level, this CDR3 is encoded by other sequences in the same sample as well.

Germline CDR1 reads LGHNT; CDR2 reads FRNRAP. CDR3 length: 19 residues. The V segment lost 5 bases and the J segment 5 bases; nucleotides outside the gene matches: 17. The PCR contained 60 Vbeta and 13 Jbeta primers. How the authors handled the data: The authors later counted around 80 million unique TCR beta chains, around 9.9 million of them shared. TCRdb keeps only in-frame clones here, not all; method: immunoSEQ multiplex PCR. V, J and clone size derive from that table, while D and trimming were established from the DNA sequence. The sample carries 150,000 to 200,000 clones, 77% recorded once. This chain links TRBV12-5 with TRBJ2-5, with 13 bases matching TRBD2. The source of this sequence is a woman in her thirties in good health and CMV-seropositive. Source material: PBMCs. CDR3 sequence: CASGPIPRTSGRVNETQYF. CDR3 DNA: TGTGCTAGTGGTCCCATCCCAAGGACTAGCGGGAGAGTCAATGAGACCCAGTACTTC.